The clone carrying this T cell receptor (beta chain) was picked up a small number of times. The antigen remains undetermined. The data are from a study of blood T cells in healthy people across ages. Whole-study findings and limits: One million T cells yielded diversity estimates that were considered underestimates. CMV status of donors was unknown, possibly confounding expanded clonotype changes. Naive and antigen-experienced cells could not be conclusively compared, given unsorted PBMCs.

Total RNA amounts of at least 6 micrograms were extracted per sample. With a J-beta primer mix and a sample-barcoded 5' primer, a second PCR ran about 7 to 11 cycles. One entry per CDR3 protein results from TCRdb running MiXCR on the 5' RACE reads. Of around 800,000 distinct CDR3 sequences in the sample, 40% to 65% were seen once. The source of this sequence is an elderly man in good health. The source material was blood.

The CDR3 DNA follows: TGTGCCAGCAGTTTATCGGACAGATTAGGGGTAGACGAGCAGTACTTC. Translation: CASSLSDRLGVDEQYF. The genes are TRBV28 and TRBJ2-7; possible D gene TRBD1, 6 bases. The CDR3 runs 16 residues. V lost 1 base to trimming and J lost 5 bases, with 18 bases between them. The germline gives CDR1 MDHEN, CDR2 SYDVKM.